This T cell receptor beta chain was sequenced in a study of T cell responses to AZD1222 COVID-19 vaccine (dated by TCRdb to the early 2020s). Describing the broader study: AZD1222 recipients whose second dose came at about 4 weeks and those whose second dose came at about 12 weeks were combined into one group, since spike-specific TCR depth and breadth did not differ between the two schedules. Trial participants were enrolled by age into 18-55, 56-69 and 70-plus year subgroups, with approximately 160, 26 and 62 TCR-sequenced participants respectively. TCR sequencing was performed for more than 230 trial participants, of whom some 200 were given two doses of AZD1222 and around 26 were given two doses of MenACWY control vaccine.

Beyond this particular receptor, the publication reports: The vaccine-associated CD4 TCRs covered the entire spike protein, and the dominant responses fell in regions 160-218 and 743-854. Participants were mostly white British, with more females than males. The authors suggested clonal diversity may have been underestimated. Because no day 14 peak-response samples were available, repertoires were characterized only after the peak T cell response. The 56-69-year group was small, and its depth increase did not reach significance, likely because of low power. Reportedly, almost half of the unique spike-specific TCRs recognized epitopes lying outside the regions that are mutated in the B.1.351 and B.1.1.7 variants. A significant rise in spike-specific TCR breadth and depth was observed after two AZD1222 doses relative to day 0 and relative to MenACWY recipients. Conclusions about previously exposed vaccinees are limited, since just five to seven AZD1222 recipients were seropositive for SARS-CoV-2 at baseline.

The CDR3 regions of human TCRbeta chains were subjected to immunosequencing. In the source study's methods: Repertoire TCRs were matched against a reference library of SARS-CoV-2-specific TCRs generated with the MIRA antigen-specificity platform. Breadth was defined as the fraction of unique TCRs that were SARS-CoV-2-associated. Depth was defined as the fraction of total T cells that were SARS-CoV-2-associated. Using the MIRA data, each spike-specific TCR was assigned both to the spike region to which the TCR was reactive and to a CD4 or CD8 class. Log10-transformed breadth and depth values were compared by one-way ANOVA with Sidak's multiple comparisons tests. The table comes from immuneACCESS by way of TCRdb, which keeps in-frame sequences with V and J called. Part of the clones is missing from these tables; in studies checked, under half for an unresolved V gene and the rest for unknown reasons. The V and J calls and the clone size are those of that table, but D and trimming were determined from the DNA. The sample has under 130,000 clones on record, around 90% of them singletons. Approximately 1.2% of the sample is taken by the ten largest.

The sample holds a few counts of this clone. Its cognate antigen has yet to be identified. One base away there is no much larger clone; base qualities are not given. The time point label, as the study defines it: baseline before first vaccination. Vaccinee samples were obtained from the UK trials COV001 and COV002, which included a single-blind randomized controlled phase 2/3 trial of AZD1222 (ChAdOx1 nCoV-19) in healthy adults. Trial participant PBMC samples were collected at day 0 and day 28 after the second dose for TCRbeta chain sequencing. Its CDR3 holds 14 amino acids, cysteine through phenylalanine. Kept here is only the CDR3 DNA, which spans 42 bases and is read in frame from base 1. For CDR1 and CDR2, the germline V gene lists MNHEY and SVGAGI. V loses 9 bases, J loses 1 base, and the germline ends lie 16 bases apart.

The chain joins TRBV6-5 to TRBJ2-7; TRBD1 might be the D gene, on 6 matching bases. The sample in question was peripheral blood, obtained on day 0 of AZD1222 vaccination. The TCR comes from an adult in good health. This receptor has the CDR3 CASVIEDSSYEQYF. At the DNA level, the sequence is TGTGCCAGTGTTATAGAGGACAGTTCCTACGAGCAGTACTTC.